The TCR beta chain under discussion was sequenced for a study of T cell changes during pregnancy in multiple sclerosis. Between the trimmed V and J ends, which lost 4 bases and 8 bases, there was a span of 24 bases. The germline V gene has CDR1 ENHRY and CDR2 SYGVKD. The CDR3 has 17 residues. Sequencing was performed with immunoSEQ multiplex PCR; in TCRdb, only in-frame clones are kept and a portion is missing. Of around 88,000 clones in the sample, 85% to 95% were seen once. The TCR originated in a female donor with multiple sclerosis, enrolled in a pregnancy study. The specimen was peripheral blood, collected in the first trimester of pregnancy. V usage is TRBV10-3 and J usage is TRBJ2-1, with D perhaps TRBD1 (6 bases). This chain's CDR3 is CAISVVTRARGIDEQFF. The CDR3 DNA follows: TGTGCCATCAGTGTCGTCACAAGGGCCAGGGGAATTGATGAGCAGTTCTTC.